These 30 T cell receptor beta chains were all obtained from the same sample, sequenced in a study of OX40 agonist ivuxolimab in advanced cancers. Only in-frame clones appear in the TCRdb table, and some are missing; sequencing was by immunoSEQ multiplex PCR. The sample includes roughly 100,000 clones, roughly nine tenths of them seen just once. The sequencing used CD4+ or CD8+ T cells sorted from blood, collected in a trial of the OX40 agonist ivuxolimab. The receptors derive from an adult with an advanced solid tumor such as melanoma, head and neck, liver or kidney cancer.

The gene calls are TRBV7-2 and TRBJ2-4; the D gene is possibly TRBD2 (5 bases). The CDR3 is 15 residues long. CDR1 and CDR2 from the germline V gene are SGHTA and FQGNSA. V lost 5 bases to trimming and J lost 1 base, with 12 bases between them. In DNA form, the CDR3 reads TGTGCCAGCAGCCTATCAAGGGAGGCCAAAAACATTCAGTACTTC. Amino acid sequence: CASSLSREAKNIQYF.

DNA for the CDR3: TGTGCCTGGAGTGCGGGGGGGGAGACCCAGTACTTC. Amino acids: CAWSAGGETQYF. V is TRBV30 and J is TRBJ2-5, with 8 bases matching TRBD2. The CDR3 has 12 amino acids. Germline CDR1 is GTSNPN and CDR2 is SVGIG (reference sequence). J lost 5 bases, V lost 1 base, and 0 bases had no gene match.

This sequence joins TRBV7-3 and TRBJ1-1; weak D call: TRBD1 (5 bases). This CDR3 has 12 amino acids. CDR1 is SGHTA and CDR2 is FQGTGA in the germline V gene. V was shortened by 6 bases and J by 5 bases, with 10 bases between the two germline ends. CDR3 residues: CASRGDGTEAFF. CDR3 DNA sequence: TGTGCCAGCAGGGGGGACGGGACTGAAGCTTTCTTT.

The CDR3 DNA is TGTGCCAGCAGTGAAGAGGTGGGCAGAACCCACCGGAACACCATATATTTT. Translation gives CASSEEVGRTHRNTIYF. The chain carries TRBV6-1 and TRBJ1-3; the D is unclear. The CDR3 totals 17 residues. Germline CDR1 MNHNS, CDR2 SASEGT. V was pared by 1 base and J by 7 bases, with 20 bases between.

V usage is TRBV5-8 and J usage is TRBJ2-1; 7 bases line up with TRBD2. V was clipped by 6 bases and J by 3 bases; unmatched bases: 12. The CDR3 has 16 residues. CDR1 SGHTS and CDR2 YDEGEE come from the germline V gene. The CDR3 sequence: CASTLGRGRLYNEQFF. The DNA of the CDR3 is TGTGCCAGCACCCTAGGGAGGGGAAGGCTCTACAATGAGCAGTTCTTC.

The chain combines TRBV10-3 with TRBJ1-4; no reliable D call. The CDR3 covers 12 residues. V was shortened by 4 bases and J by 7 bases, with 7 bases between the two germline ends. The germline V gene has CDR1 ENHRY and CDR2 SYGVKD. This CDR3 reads CAISVGGEKLFF. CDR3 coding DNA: TGTGCCATCAGTGTAGGCGGTGAAAAACTGTTTTTT.

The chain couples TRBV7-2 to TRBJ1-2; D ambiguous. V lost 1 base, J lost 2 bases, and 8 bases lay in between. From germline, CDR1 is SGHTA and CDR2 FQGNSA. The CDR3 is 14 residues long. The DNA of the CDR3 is TGTGCCAGCAGCTTAGAGGGCCTGAACTATGGCTACACCTTC. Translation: CASSLEGLNYGYTF.

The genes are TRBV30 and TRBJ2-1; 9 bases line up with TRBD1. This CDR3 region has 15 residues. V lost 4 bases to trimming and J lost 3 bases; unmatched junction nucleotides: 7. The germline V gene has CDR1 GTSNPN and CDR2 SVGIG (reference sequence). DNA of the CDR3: TGTGCCTGGACCACCGGGACAGGGCTCTACAATGAGCAGTTCTTC. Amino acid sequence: CAWTTGTGLYNEQFF. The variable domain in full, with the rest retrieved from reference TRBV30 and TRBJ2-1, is SQTIHQWPATLVQPVGSPLSLECTVEGTSNPNLYWYRQAAGRGLQLLFYSVGIGQISSEVPQNLSASRPQDRQFILSSKKLLLSDSGFYLCAWTTGTGLYNEQFFGPGTRLTVL.

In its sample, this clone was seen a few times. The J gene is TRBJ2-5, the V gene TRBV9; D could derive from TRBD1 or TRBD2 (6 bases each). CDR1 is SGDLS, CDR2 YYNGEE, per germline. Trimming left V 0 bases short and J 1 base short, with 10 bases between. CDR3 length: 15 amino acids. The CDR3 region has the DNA TGTGCCAGCAGCGTAGCGGGGGCCCTCCAAGAGACCCAGTACTTC. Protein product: CASSVAGALQETQYF.

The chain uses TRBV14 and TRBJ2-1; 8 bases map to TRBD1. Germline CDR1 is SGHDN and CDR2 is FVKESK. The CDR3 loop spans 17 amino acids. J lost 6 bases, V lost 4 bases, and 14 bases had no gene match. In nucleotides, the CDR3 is TGTGCCAGCAGCCTATTACAGGGGGTTCCCTTTCGCAATGAGCAGTTCTTC. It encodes CASSLLQGVPFRNEQFF.

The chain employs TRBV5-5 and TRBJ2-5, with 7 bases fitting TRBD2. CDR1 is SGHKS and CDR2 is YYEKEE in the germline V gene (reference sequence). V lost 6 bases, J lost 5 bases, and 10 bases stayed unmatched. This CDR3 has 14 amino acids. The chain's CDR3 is CASNPAGVLETQYF. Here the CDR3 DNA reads TGTGCCAGCAACCCGGCGGGGGTTTTGGAGACCCAGTACTTC.

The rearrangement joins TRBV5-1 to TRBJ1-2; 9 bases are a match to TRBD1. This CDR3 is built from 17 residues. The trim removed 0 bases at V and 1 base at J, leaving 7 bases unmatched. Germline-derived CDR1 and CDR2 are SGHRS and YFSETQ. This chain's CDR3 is CASSLARTGANNYGYTF. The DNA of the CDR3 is TGCGCCAGCAGCTTGGCCAGGACAGGGGCAAATAACTATGGCTACACCTTC.

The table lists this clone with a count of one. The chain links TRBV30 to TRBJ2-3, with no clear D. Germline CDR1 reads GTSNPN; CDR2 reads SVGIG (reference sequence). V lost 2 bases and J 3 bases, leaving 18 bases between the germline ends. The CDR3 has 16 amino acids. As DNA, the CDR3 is TGTGCCTGGAGTCGCGGAGCCACCCTAGGAACAGATACGCAGTATTTT. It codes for CAWSRGATLGTDTQYF.

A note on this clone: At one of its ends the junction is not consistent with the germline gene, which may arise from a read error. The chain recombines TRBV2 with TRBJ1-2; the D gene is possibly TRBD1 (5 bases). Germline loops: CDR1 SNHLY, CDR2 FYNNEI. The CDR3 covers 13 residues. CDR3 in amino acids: CASSEETGHQLVF. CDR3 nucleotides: TGTGCCAGCAGTGAAGAAACAGGCCATCAACTCGTGTTC.

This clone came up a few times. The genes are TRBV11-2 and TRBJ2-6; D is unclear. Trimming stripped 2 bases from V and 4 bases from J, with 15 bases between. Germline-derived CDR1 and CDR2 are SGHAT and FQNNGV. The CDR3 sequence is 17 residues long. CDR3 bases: TGTGCCAGCAGCTTATCCGCTAGGCGGACCGGGGCCAACGTCCTGACTTTC. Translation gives CASSLSARRTGANVLTF.

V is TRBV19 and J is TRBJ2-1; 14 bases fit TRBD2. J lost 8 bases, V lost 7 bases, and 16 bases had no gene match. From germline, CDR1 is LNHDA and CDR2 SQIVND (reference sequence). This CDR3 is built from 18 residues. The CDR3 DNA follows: TGTGCCAGTACTCCCGGACTAGCGGGAGGAAAGGGTGTATATGAGCAGTTCTTC. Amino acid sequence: CASTPGLAGGKGVYEQFF. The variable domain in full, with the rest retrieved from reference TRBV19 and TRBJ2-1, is DGGITQSPKYLFRKEGQNVTLSCEQNLNHDAMYWYRQDPGQGLRLIYYSQIVNDFQKGDIAEGYSVSREKKESFPLTVTSAQKNPTAFYLCASTPGLAGGKGVYEQFFGPGTRLTVL.

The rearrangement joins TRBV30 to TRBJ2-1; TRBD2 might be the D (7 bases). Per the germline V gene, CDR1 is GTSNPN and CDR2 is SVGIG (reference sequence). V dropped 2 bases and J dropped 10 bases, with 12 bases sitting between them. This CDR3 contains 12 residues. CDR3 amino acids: CAWSLGGLEQFF. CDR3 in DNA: TGTGCCTGGAGTTTAGGGGGACTAGAGCAGTTCTTC. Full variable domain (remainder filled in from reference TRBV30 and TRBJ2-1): SQTIHQWPATLVQPVGSPLSLECTVEGTSNPNLYWYRQAAGRGLQLLFYSVGIGQISSEVPQNLSASRPQDRQFILSSKKLLLSDSGFYLCAWSLGGLEQFFGPGTRLTVL.

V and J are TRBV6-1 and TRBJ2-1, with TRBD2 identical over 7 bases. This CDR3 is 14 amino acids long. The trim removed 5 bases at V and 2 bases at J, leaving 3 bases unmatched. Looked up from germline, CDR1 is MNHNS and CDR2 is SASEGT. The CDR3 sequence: CASSLAATYNEQFF. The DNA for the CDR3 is TGTGCCAGCAGTCTAGCGGCGACCTACAATGAGCAGTTCTTC.

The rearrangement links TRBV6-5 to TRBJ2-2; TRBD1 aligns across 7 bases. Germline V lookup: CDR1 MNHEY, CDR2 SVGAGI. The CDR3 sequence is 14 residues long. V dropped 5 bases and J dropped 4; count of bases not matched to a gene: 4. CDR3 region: CASSPDRSTGELFF. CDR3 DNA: TGTGCCAGCAGTCCGGACAGGAGCACCGGGGAGCTGTTTTTT.

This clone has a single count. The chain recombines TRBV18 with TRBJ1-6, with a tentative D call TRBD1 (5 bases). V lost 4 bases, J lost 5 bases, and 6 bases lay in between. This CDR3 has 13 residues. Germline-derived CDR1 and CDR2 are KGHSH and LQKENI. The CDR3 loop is CASSQDNNSPLHF. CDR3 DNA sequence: TGTGCCAGCTCACAGGACAATAATTCACCCCTCCACTTT.

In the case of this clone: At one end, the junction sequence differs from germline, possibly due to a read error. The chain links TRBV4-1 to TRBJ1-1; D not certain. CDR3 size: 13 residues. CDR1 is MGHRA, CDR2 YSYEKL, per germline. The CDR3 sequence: CASGHRWDTEAFF. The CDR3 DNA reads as TGCGCCAGCGGCCATAGGTGGGACACTGAAGCTTTCTTT.

CDR3 sequence (DNA): TGCGCCAGCAGCCAAGATGGGGAGGGGGAGAACACTGAAGCTTTCTTT. Its protein product is CASSQDGEGENTEAFF. The chain employs TRBV4-3 and TRBJ1-1; D perhaps matches TRBD1 (6 bases). Per the germline V gene, CDR1 is LGHNA and CDR2 is YSLEER. Trimming removed 0 bases from V and 1 base from J, with 12 bases in between. This CDR3 has 16 amino acids.

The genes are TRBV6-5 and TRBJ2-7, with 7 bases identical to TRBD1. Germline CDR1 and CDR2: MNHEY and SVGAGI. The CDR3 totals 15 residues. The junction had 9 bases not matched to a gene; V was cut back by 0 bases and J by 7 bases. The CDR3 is CASSYSRQGVGEQYF. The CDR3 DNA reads TGTGCCAGCAGTTACTCGAGGCAGGGGGTTGGAGAGCAGTACTTC.

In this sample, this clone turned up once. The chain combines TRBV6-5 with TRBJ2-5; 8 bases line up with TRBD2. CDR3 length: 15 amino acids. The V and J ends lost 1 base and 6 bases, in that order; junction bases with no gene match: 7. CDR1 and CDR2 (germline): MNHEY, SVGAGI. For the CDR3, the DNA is TGTGCCAGCAGTTACTTTTCTAGCGGGTCTAAGACCCAGTACTTC. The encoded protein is CASSYFSSGSKTQYF.

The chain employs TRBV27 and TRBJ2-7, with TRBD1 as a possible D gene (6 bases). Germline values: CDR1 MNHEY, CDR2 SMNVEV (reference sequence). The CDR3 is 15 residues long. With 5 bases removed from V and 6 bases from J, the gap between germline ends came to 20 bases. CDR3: CASSRERRGASEQYF. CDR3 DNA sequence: TGTGCCAGCAGTAGGGAGCGCAGGGGCGCGTCCGAGCAGTACTTC.

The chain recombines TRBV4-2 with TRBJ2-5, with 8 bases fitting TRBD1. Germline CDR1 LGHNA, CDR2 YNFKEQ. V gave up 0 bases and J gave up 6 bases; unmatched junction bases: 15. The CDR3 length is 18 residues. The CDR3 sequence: CASSQEGWQGASGKTQYF. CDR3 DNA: TGTGCCAGCAGCCAAGAAGGGTGGCAGGGGGCTTCTGGAAAGACCCAGTACTTC.

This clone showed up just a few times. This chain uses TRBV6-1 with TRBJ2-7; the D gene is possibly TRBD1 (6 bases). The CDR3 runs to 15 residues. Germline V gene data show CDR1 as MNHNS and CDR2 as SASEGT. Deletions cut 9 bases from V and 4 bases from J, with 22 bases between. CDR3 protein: CASPAPLGTRYEQYF. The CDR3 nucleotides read TGTGCCAGTCCTGCCCCGTTGGGGACAAGATACGAGCAGTACTTC.

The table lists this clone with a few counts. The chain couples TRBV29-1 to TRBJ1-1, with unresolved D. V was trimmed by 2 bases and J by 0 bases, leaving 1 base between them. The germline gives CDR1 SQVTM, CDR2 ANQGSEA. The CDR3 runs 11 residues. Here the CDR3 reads CSVELNTEAFF. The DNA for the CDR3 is TGCAGCGTTGAATTGAACACTGAAGCTTTCTTT.

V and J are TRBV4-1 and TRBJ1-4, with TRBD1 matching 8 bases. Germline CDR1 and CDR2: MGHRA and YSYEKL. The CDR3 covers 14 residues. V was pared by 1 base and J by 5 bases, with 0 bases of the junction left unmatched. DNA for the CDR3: TGCGCCAGCAGCCAAGGGACAGGGAATGAAAAACTGTTTTTT. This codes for CASSQGTGNEKLFF.

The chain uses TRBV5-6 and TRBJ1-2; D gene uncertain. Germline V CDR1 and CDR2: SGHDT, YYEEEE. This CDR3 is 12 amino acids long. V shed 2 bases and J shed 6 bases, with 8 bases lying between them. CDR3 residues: CASSLMGNGYTF. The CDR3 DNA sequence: TGTGCCAGCAGCTTAATGGGGAATGGCTACACCTTC. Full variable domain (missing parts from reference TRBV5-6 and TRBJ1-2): DAGVTQSPTHLIKTRGQQVTLRCSPKSGHDTVSWYQQALGQGPQFIFQYYEEEERQRGNFPDRFSGHQFPNYSSELNVNALLLGDSALYLCASSLMGNGYTFGSGTRLTVV.